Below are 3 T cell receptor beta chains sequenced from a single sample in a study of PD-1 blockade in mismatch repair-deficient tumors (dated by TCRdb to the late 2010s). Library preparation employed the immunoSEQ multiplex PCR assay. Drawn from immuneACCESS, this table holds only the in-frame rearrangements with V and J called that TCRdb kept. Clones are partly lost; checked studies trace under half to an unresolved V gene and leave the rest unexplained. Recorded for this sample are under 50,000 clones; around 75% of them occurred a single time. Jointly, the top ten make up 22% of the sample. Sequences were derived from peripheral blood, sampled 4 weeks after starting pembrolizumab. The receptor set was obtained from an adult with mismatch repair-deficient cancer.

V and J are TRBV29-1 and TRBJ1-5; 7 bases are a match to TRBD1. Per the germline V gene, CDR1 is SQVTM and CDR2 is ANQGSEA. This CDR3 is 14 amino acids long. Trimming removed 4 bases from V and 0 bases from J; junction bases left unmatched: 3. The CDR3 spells CSVGTGRSNQPQHF. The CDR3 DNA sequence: TGCAGCGTTGGGACAGGCCGTAGCAATCAGCCCCAGCATTTT.

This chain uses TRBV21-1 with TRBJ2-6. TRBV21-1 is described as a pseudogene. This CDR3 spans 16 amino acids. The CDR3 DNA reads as TGTGCCAGCAGCCAAAAACCTGGGTCTGGGGCCAACGTCCTGACTTTC. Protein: CASSQKPGSGANVLTF.

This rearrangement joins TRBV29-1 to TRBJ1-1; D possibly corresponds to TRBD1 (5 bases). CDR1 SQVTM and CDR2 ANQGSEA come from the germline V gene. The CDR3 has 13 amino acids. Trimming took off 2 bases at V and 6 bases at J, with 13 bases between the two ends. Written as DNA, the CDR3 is TGCAGCGTTGAATTGGCAGGGTGGCCTGAAGCTTTCTTT. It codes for CSVELAGWPEAFF.